The T cell receptor beta chain under discussion was sequenced for a study of blood T cell repertoires in COVID-19. Turning to the study itself: Both acute and convalescent COVID-19 samples were obtained from the United States, Italy and Spain. T cells, B-cell-depleted T cells, or PBMCs supplied cDNA or gDNA.

Trimming took 0 bases from V and 6 from J, leaving 4 bases between them. Germline loops: CDR1 SGHNT, CDR2 YENEEA. The CDR3 is made up of 12 amino acids. Original processing notes: Using reference gene primer amplification, nucleated cell counts were estimated. Clones were read by immunoSEQ multiplex PCR, and TCRdb kept only the in-frame ones, dropping some. V, J and clone size are taken as reported in that table, and D and trimming were inferred from the DNA itself. This table has 30,000 or so clones, about 70% appearing once. The receptor comes from a human donor in a cohort sampled during active COVID-19. J is TRBJ2-3 and V is TRBV11-3; D call uncertain. The material sequenced was peripheral blood. CDR3 region: CASSLDRDTQYF. CDR3 in DNA: TGTGCCAGCAGCTTAGATCGGGATACGCAGTATTTT.